The 14 T cell receptor beta chains below were found in one sample sequenced in a study of neurological immune-mediated disorders. TCRdb recomputed calls from the 5' RACE reads with MiXCR, one row per CDR3 protein. The sample holds roughly 100,000 distinct CDR3 sequences, 3% to 4.5% seen once. The sample consisted of PBMCs. These receptors were collected from a woman younger than 30 with multiple sclerosis.

This clonotype was counted ten times or more. In DNA, the CDR3 is TGTGCCAGCAGGGAGCGGAACACCGGGGAGCTGTTTTTT. This gives the protein CASRERNTGELFF. J is TRBJ2-2 and V is TRBV6-1, with D unclear. V shed 6 bases and J shed 1 base, with 6 bases lying between them. The CDR3 sequence is 13 residues long. The V gene's germline CDR1 is MNHNS and CDR2 SASEGT.

This clonotype was seen repeatedly, ten times or more. The CDR3 does not end in the conserved phenylalanine or tryptophan, so this is likely a read error. It is unclear where the CDR3 begins or ends on the DNA, so no DNA is shown, and the CDR3 is as TCRdb lists it. V and J are TRBV18 and TRBJ2-7; the table's D call, TRBD1, was not checked against the DNA. With termini counted, the CDR3 has 12 amino acids. Per germline, CDR1 KGHSH and CDR2 LQKENI. The CDR3 region is CASSPFAGVPRL.

This clonotype appeared many times. The chain recombines TRBV5-1 with TRBJ2-1; D unresolved. There are 15 residues in the CDR3. Trimming shortened V by 0 bases and J by 0 bases, and 7 bases separated the two germline ends. CDR1 is SGHRS, CDR2 YFSETQ, per germline. As DNA, the CDR3 is TGCGCCAGCAGCTTGGACATAAGCTCCTACAATGAGCAGTTCTTC. It encodes CASSLDISSYNEQFF.

This clonotype was recorded a few times. V and J are TRBV11-2 and TRBJ2-4, with 9 bases lining up with TRBD1. Per germline, CDR1 SGHAT and CDR2 FQNNGV. The CDR3 extends over 18 amino acids. V was clipped by 2 bases and J by 2 bases; unmatched bases: 10. CDR3 sequence: CASSLPGQGSWTKNIQYF. In nucleotides, the CDR3 is TGTGCCAGCAGCTTACCGGGACAGGGCTCGTGGACCAAAAACATTCAGTACTTC. Drawing the rest from reference TRBV11-2 and TRBJ2-4, the complete variable domain is EAGVAQSPRYKIIEKRQSVAFWCNPISGHATLYWYQQILGQGPKLLIQFQNNGVVDDSQLPKDRFSAERLKGVDSTLKIQPAKLEDSAVYLCASSLPGQGSWTKNIQYFGAGTRLSVL.

This clonotype was counted ten times or more. This rearrangement joins TRBV9 to TRBJ2-5; possibly TRBD1 for D (5 bases). The CDR3 has 13 amino acids. Trimming cost V 4 bases and J 5 bases, with 12 bases left between them. Per germline, CDR1 SGDLS and CDR2 YYNGEE. CDR3 region: CASSSRVGETQYF. CDR3 DNA sequence: TGTGCCAGCAGCTCCAGGGTGGGGGAGACCCAGTACTTC.

This clonotype occurred many times. The rearrangement links TRBV28 to TRBJ2-3; 9 positions agree with TRBD2. J was trimmed by 6 bases and V by 8 bases; bases with no gene match: 9. This CDR3 has 14 amino acids. In germline, CDR1 is MDHEN, CDR2 SYDVKM. The CDR3 is CASFFSGRTDTQYF. Written as DNA, the CDR3 is TGTGCCAGCTTCTTTAGCGGGAGAACCGATACGCAGTATTTT.

This clonotype was recorded many times. CDR3 sequence: CASSYFWGEEQYF. In DNA form, the CDR3 reads TGTGCCAGCAGTTACTTTTGGGGTGAAGAGCAGTACTTC. The chain combines TRBV6-5 with TRBJ2-7; the D is unclear. The CDR3 runs 13 residues. CDR1 is MNHEY, CDR2 SVGAGI, per germline. With 1 base removed from V and 7 bases from J, the gap between germline ends came to 11 bases.

Many counts were recorded for this clonotype. This chain connects TRBV29-1 to TRBJ1-1; 7 bases are shared with TRBD1. J gave up 5 bases and V 4 bases, and 4 bases lay outside the gene matches. Germline CDR1 is SQVTM and CDR2 is ANQGSEA. The CDR3 totals 12 residues. The CDR3 sequence: CSVGRGKTEAFF. The CDR3 nucleotides read TGCAGCGTTGGCAGGGGGAAGACTGAAGCTTTCTTT.

This clonotype was found many times. The rearrangement links TRBV12-3 or TRBV12-4 to TRBJ1-5, with D perhaps TRBD1 (6 bases). The CDR3 is made up of 15 amino acids. The V gene lost 0 bases and the J gene lost 5 bases, with 11 bases spanning the gap. The CDR3 DNA reads as TGTGCCAGCAGTTTAGCAGGGGGGCGCGATCAGCCCCAGCATTTT. Translating gives CASSLAGGRDQPQHF.

This clonotype was observed many times. The chain uses TRBV12-3 or TRBV12-4 and TRBJ1-3, with a possible D match to TRBD1 (5 bases). The length of the CDR3 is 15 residues. Trimming cost V 3 bases and J 4 bases, with 13 bases left between them. CDR3 DNA sequence: TGTGCCAGCAGTTTTGGGGCACAGCGAGGAAACACCATATATTTT. Translating gives CASSFGAQRGNTIYF.

Ten or more counts support this clonotype. This rearrangement joins TRBV6-1 to TRBJ1-5; a weak D match, TRBD1 (5 bases). Trimming cost V 6 bases and J 0 bases, with 18 bases left between them. The CDR3 has 17 residues. Germline V gives CDR1 MNHNS, CDR2 SASEGT. Here the CDR3 DNA reads TGTGCCAGCAGCCACGAACTCTCGACAGATAGCAATCAGCCCCAGCATTTT. Protein sequence: CASSHELSTDSNQPQHF.

In its sample, this clonotype was seen many times. This sequence joins TRBV20-1 and TRBJ2-5, with TRBD1 as a possible D gene (5 bases). V was pared by 3 bases and J by 3 bases, with 14 bases between. This CDR3 is built from 14 residues. Germline CDR1 is DFQATT and CDR2 is SNEGSKA (reference sequence). The CDR3 is CSASRTRGKETQYF. In DNA, the CDR3 is TGCAGTGCTAGTAGGACAAGGGGAAAAGAGACCCAGTACTTC.

The table lists this clonotype with many counts. This chain joins TRBV18 and TRBJ1-2, with 10 bases fitting TRBD1. The CDR3 loop spans 15 amino acids. V lost 3 bases and J lost 4; bases outside the gene matches: 5. Germline loops: CDR1 KGHSH, CDR2 LQKENI. CDR3 sequence reads: CASSPATGGSYGYTF. In DNA form, the CDR3 reads TGTGCCAGCTCACCTGCGACAGGGGGCAGCTATGGCTACACCTTC.

In this sample, this clonotype turned up many times. The chain joins TRBV7-2 to TRBJ2-1, with D maybe TRBD2 (6 bases). The CDR3 is made up of 14 amino acids. The V gene's germline CDR1 is SGHTA and CDR2 FQGNSA. Trimming removed 5 bases at V and 10 bases at J, with 18 bases between. The DNA for the CDR3 is TGTGCCAGCAGCCCCCGGGACTCGTCCCAAGAGCAGTTCTTC. Protein: CASSPRDSSQEQFF.